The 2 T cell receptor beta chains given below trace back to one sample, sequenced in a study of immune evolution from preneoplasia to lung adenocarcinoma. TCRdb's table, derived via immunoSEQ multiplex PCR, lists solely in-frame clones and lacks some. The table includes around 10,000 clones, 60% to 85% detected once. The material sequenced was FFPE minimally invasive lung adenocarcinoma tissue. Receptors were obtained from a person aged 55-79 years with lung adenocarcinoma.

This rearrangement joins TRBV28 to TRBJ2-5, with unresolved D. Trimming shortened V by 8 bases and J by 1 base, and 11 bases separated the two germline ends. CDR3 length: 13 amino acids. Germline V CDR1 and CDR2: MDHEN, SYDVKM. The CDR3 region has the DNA TGTGCCAGCGCCCGGGTCAGCCAAGAGACCCAGTACTTC. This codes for CASARVSQETQYF.

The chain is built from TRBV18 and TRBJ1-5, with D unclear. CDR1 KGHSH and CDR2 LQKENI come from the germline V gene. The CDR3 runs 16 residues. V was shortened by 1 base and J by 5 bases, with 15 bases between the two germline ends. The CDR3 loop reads CASSPLAHSRDQPQHF. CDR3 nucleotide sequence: TGTGCCAGCTCACCACTTGCCCACTCGCGCGATCAGCCCCAGCATTTT. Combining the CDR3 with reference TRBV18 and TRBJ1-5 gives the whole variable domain NAGVMQNPRHLVRRRGQEARLRCSPMKGHSHVYWYRQLPEEGLKFMVYLQKENIIDESGMPKERFSAEFPKEGPSILRIQQVVRGDSAAYFCASSPLAHSRDQPQHFGDGTRLSIL.